This T cell receptor (beta chain) is from a study of cytomegalovirus exposure and HLA in healthy donors. The PCR employed 60 Vbeta primers together with 13 Jbeta primers. Data came from immunoSEQ multiplex PCR; TCRdb stores just in-frame clones and leaves some out. Here the sample spans some 170,000 clones, around three quarters being singletons. V shed 4 bases, J shed 3 bases, and the junction held 7 bases outside the gene matches. CDR3 length equals 15 residues. CDR1 and CDR2 from the germline V gene are SNHLY and FYNNEI. The rearrangement links TRBV2 to TRBJ2-3, with 7 nucleotides matching TRBD2. The TCR was taken from a man aged 35 to 55 in good health and CMV-seronegative. Sequencing input: PBMCs. In DNA form, the CDR3 reads TGTGCCAGCAGTGGGCGGGAGCGGGTGACAGATACGCAGTATTTT. As protein: CASSGRERVTDTQYF.